Sequencing of this T cell receptor (beta chain) was carried out in a study of T cell responses to AZD1222 COVID-19 vaccine. General study points: Reportedly, nearly half of unique spike TCRs recognized epitopes outside B.1.351/B.1.1.7 mutations. Samples come after the peak T cell response, not at day 14. Clonal diversity may have been underestimated, and the donors were mostly white British, with more females than males. Once two AZD1222 doses were given, Spike-specific TCR breadth and depth went up.

The CDR3 has 16 amino acids. Trimming took 1 base from V and 4 from J; bases not matched to a gene: 6. Germline CDR1 and CDR2: SNHLY and FYNNEI. Using immunoSEQ multiplex PCR, the repertoire was profiled, and TCRdb retains in-frame clones only, with some absent. This table has around 110,000 clones, 80% to 90% appearing once. Regarding this clone: What it binds is unknown.

V gene TRBV2 combines with J gene TRBJ1-2, with 10 bases identical to TRBD1. Sequenced material: peripheral blood, taken on day 0 of MenACWY control vaccination. The TCR sequence derives from an adult in good health. The CDR3 sequence is CASSEDRQGALYGYTF. The CDR3, as DNA: TGTGCCAGCAGTGAAGACCGACAGGGGGCCCTCTATGGCTACACCTTC.